These 30 T cell receptor beta chains were sequenced from one sample in a study of CD8+ T cells in alopecia areata. Extraction and reverse transcription of RNA yielded cDNA as the sequencing template. Sequencing was performed with immunoSEQ multiplex PCR; in TCRdb, only in-frame clones are kept and a portion is missing. The data contain around 110,000 clones, about 60% of them singletons. Specified treatment: oral pan-JAK inhibitor, 5-10 mg twice daily. The starting material was CD8+ T cells sorted from blood, obtained at week 24, from a patient treated with tofacitinib. The receptors stem from a human donor with alopecia areata.

The chain has TRBV10-3 and TRBJ1-2; D perhaps matches TRBD1 (5 bases). V was clipped by 11 bases and J by 7 bases, with 26 bases between them. CDR3 length equals 15 residues. Germline CDR1 is ENHRY and CDR2 is SYGVKD. This CDR3 reads CASCPDAGKGFGYTF. The CDR3 DNA is TGTGCCTCCTGCCCCGACGCAGGGAAGGGTTTTGGCTACACCTTC.

CDR3 sequence reads: CAPKTSGGTHNEQFF. DNA of the CDR3: TGTGCCCCCAAAACTAGCGGGGGGACTCACAATGAGCAGTTCTTC. This chain links TRBV6-5 with TRBJ2-1; 12 positions match TRBD2. CDR1 and CDR2 from the germline V gene are MNHEY and SVGAGI. V dropped 11 bases and J dropped 5; count of bases not matched to a gene: 10. This CDR3 has 15 residues.

A remark on this clone: This sample also contains other DNA sequences that code for the same CDR3. The V and J genes are TRBV6-5 and TRBJ2-5; 8 nucleotides align to TRBD1. Looked up from germline, CDR1 is MNHEY and CDR2 is SVGAGI. After removal of 6 bases from V and 5 bases from J, the junction contained 5 bases not matched to a gene. The CDR3 consists of 13 residues. CDR3 sequence: CASRLDREETQYF. The CDR3 nucleotides read TGTGCCAGCAGACTGGACAGGGAGGAGACCCAGTACTTC.

The chain links TRBV10-3 to TRBJ2-3; D possibly corresponds to TRBD1 (7 bases). The germline V gene has CDR1 ENHRY and CDR2 SYGVKD. Trimming removed 4 bases from V and 2 bases from J, with 16 bases in between. The CDR3 covers 16 residues. The CDR3 loop is CAISARQGGSTDTQYF. The CDR3 bases are TGTGCCATCAGTGCCCGACAGGGAGGTTCCACAGATACGCAGTATTTT.

On this clone itself: The junction shows a germline mismatch at one end, possibly a read error. V is TRBV7-7 and J is TRBJ2-7; 7 nucleotides line up with TRBD1. Germline CDR1 reads SSHAT; CDR2 reads FNYEAQ (reference sequence). This CDR3 is built from 12 residues. The DNA for the CDR3 is TGTGCTAGCAGCCAGGGGGTAGGGGAGCAGTACTTC. Its translation is CASSQGVGEQYF.

The J gene is TRBJ2-5, the V gene TRBV30; 7 bases are a match to TRBD2. The CDR3 consists of 12 residues. The V gene's germline CDR1 is GTSNPN and CDR2 SVGIG (reference sequence). The trim removed 3 bases at V and 5 bases at J, leaving 3 bases unmatched. In DNA, the CDR3 is TGTGCCTGGAGGACAGCGGGGGAGACCCAGTACTTC. Its protein product is CAWRTAGETQYF. The whole variable domain, remainder taken from reference TRBV30 and TRBJ2-5, is SQTIHQWPATLVQPVGSPLSLECTVEGTSNPNLYWYRQAAGRGLQLLFYSVGIGQISSEVPQNLSASRPQDRQFILSSKKLLLSDSGFYLCAWRTAGETQYFGPGTRLLVL.

The chain carries TRBV7-8 and TRBJ1-5, with D possibly being TRBD1 (6 bases). V dropped 6 bases and J dropped 2 bases, with 14 bases sitting between them. The CDR3 contains 15 residues. Germline CDR1 and CDR2: SGHVS and FQNEAQ. Here the CDR3 reads CASSHGGGGNQPQHF. CDR3 in DNA: TGTGCCAGCAGTCACGGTGGGGGCGGCAATCAGCCCCAGCATTTT.

The chain employs TRBV6-5 and TRBJ1-2; TRBD1 might be the D (6 bases). Trimming cost V 4 bases and J 10 bases, with 13 bases left between them. This CDR3 is 12 amino acids long. Germline lookup yields CDR1 MNHEY and CDR2 SVGAGI. The DNA of the CDR3 is TGTGCCAGCAGTTCCGAGGGGGGCCCCTACACCTTC. Protein sequence: CASSSEGGPYTF.

This clone was detected only once. The chain couples TRBV7-2 to TRBJ2-1, with 9 bases matching TRBD2. Trimming at V came to 6 bases and at J to 4 bases, leaving 7 bases not matched to a gene. CDR3 length equals 15 residues. Germline CDR1 and CDR2: SGHTA and FQGNSA. The CDR3 loop reads CASRHWTSAYNEQFF. The CDR3 coding sequence is TGTGCCAGCAGACACTGGACTAGCGCTTACAATGAGCAGTTCTTC.

In this sample, this clone turned up a few times. This chain links TRBV2 with TRBJ1-5, with TRBD1 as a possible D gene (5 bases). V gave up 9 bases and J gave up 0 bases, with 12 bases separating them. CDR3 length: 14 residues. Germline-derived CDR1 and CDR2 are SNHLY and FYNNEI. The CDR3 coding sequence is TGTGCCAGGGGGCTTCAACGTAGCAATCAGCCCCAGCATTTT. Translation gives CARGLQRSNQPQHF.

The J gene is TRBJ2-1, the V gene TRBV11-2; 8 bases map to TRBD2. Germline V lookup: CDR1 SGHAT, CDR2 FQNNGV. V gave up 1 base and J gave up 6 bases; unmatched junction bases: 5. The CDR3 is made up of 15 amino acids. The CDR3 loop reads CASSLVAGPPNEQFF. In DNA form, the CDR3 reads TGTGCCAGCAGCTTAGTAGCGGGGCCCCCCAATGAGCAGTTCTTC.

This clone was counted ten times or more. This same CDR3 is encoded by further DNA sequences in the sample. The rearrangement uses TRBV7-2 and TRBJ2-5; D is undetermined. Germline V lookup: CDR1 SGHTA, CDR2 FQGNSA. There are 12 residues in the CDR3. The germline V and J ends were trimmed by 0 bases and 5 bases, with 4 bases remaining between them. CDR3 in amino acids: CASSLARETQYF. The CDR3 nucleotides read TGTGCCAGCAGCTTAGCGCGGGAGACCCAGTACTTC.

V usage is TRBV30 and J usage is TRBJ2-7, with D uncertain. The CDR3 runs 14 residues. Germline assignment: CDR1 GTSNPN and CDR2 SVGIG (reference sequence). The V and J ends lost 2 bases and 2 bases respectively, with 13 bases between them. The CDR3, as DNA: TGTGCCTGGAGTCTTCCCGGCGGAACCTACGAGCAGTACTTC. It encodes CAWSLPGGTYEQYF. The variable domain in full, with the rest retrieved from reference TRBV30 and TRBJ2-7, is SQTIHQWPATLVQPVGSPLSLECTVEGTSNPNLYWYRQAAGRGLQLLFYSVGIGQISSEVPQNLSASRPQDRQFILSSKKLLLSDSGFYLCAWSLPGGTYEQYFGPGTRLTVT.

V gene TRBV4-3 combines with J gene TRBJ1-1; D is undetermined. Between the trimmed V and J ends, which lost 4 bases and 0 bases, there was a span of 12 bases. From germline, CDR1 is LGHNA and CDR2 YSLEER. CDR3 length: 15 amino acids. CDR3 loop: CASSPGGEMNTEAFF. In DNA, the CDR3 is TGCGCCAGCAGCCCGGGTGGGGAAATGAACACTGAAGCTTTCTTT.

The J gene is TRBJ1-2, the V gene TRBV25-1; D uncertain. V lost 4 bases to trimming and J lost 5 bases, with 8 bases between them. The germline V gene has CDR1 MGHDK and CDR2 SYGVNS. CDR3 length equals 12 residues. CDR3 region: CASSVDRYGYTF. DNA of the CDR3: TGTGCCAGCAGTGTCGATAGGTATGGCTACACCTTC.

The table lists this clone with a few counts. J is TRBJ2-7 and V is TRBV2; the D is unclear. The V and J ends lost 1 base and 4 bases respectively, with 5 bases between them. In germline, CDR1 is SNHLY, CDR2 FYNNEI. The CDR3 length is 12 residues. The CDR3 loop reads CASSEGPYEQYF. DNA for the CDR3: TGTGCCAGCAGTGAAGGGCCATACGAGCAGTACTTC.

The V and J genes are TRBV6-1 and TRBJ1-6; TRBD1 matches at 10 bases. This CDR3 is built from 14 residues. Germline CDR1 and CDR2: MNHNS and SASEGT. With 3 bases clipped from V and 9 bases from J, the junction kept 2 bases outside the gene matches. CDR3 in amino acids: CASSEGQGSSPLHF. The CDR3, as DNA: TGTGCCAGCAGTGAGGGACAGGGGAGTTCACCCCTCCACTTT.

This clone was recorded a few times. The chain recombines TRBV5-6 with TRBJ2-7, with 9 bases matching TRBD1. The CDR3 contains 14 residues. The germline V gene encodes CDR1 SGHDT and CDR2 YYEEEE. Unmatched junction bases numbered 9, after V lost 7 bases and J lost 4 bases. For the CDR3, the DNA is TGTGCCAGCGGGGGAGGGACAGGGACATACGAGCAGTACTTC. Encoded protein: CASGGGTGTYEQYF.

This clone was detected only a few times. The same CDR3 can be traced to other DNA sequences in this sample. The chain recombines TRBV4-1 with TRBJ2-7; maybe TRBD1 (6 bases). With 0 bases removed from V and 2 bases from J, the gap between germline ends came to 8 bases. The CDR3 spans 14 residues. The V gene's germline CDR1 is MGHRA and CDR2 YSYEKL. The DNA of the CDR3 is TGCGCCAGCAGCCAAGACAGGGGAACCTACGAGCAGTACTTC. Translating it yields CASSQDRGTYEQYF.

V and J are TRBV2 and TRBJ1-1; D perhaps matches TRBD1 (5 bases). The germline V gene encodes CDR1 SNHLY and CDR2 FYNNEI. The V and J ends lost 7 bases and 6 bases respectively, with 15 bases between them. The CDR3 loop spans 13 amino acids. Here the CDR3 DNA reads TGTGCCAGCACCTCACGGGGCCCTCCTGAAGCTTTCTTT. Its translation: CASTSRGPPEAFF.

The chain couples TRBV6-5 to TRBJ2-7, with TRBD2 matching over 14 bases. With 7 bases clipped from V and 11 bases from J, the junction kept 13 bases outside the gene matches. The length of the CDR3 is 15 residues. Germline V lookup: CDR1 MNHEY, CDR2 SVGAGI. CDR3 coding DNA: TGTGCCAGCACCCAATCAGGGACTAGCGGGGGTCAGGAGTACTTC. Translated: CASTQSGTSGGQEYF.

This clone has only a few counts. V and J are TRBV11-2 and TRBJ2-5; D tentatively fits TRBD1 or TRBD2 (5 bases each). Germline lookup yields CDR1 SGHAT and CDR2 FQNNGV. This CDR3 has 14 amino acids. V lost 5 bases to trimming and J lost 2 bases, with 12 bases between them. The CDR3 DNA is TGTGCCAGCAGCATGTATGGGGGACAAGAGACCCAGTACTTC. Translation gives CASSMYGGQETQYF.

The chain is built from TRBV30 and TRBJ2-1, with 10 bases aligning to TRBD2. V trimming: 4 bases; J trimming: 10 bases; junction bases outside the gene matches: 19. This CDR3 is built from 17 residues. Germline loops: CDR1 GTSNPN, CDR2 SVGIG (reference sequence). The CDR3 DNA reads as TGTGCCTGGATTGTTAATAGCGGGGGGCCTACCGATGGGGAGCAGTTCTTC. Translating it yields CAWIVNSGGPTDGEQFF. Full variable domain (missing parts from reference TRBV30 and TRBJ2-1): SQTIHQWPATLVQPVGSPLSLECTVEGTSNPNLYWYRQAAGRGLQLLFYSVGIGQISSEVPQNLSASRPQDRQFILSSKKLLLSDSGFYLCAWIVNSGGPTDGEQFFGPGTRLTVL.

This clone occurred a few times. The rearrangement links TRBV4-1 to TRBJ2-6; tentative D call: TRBD2 (7 bases). Germline CDR1 and CDR2: MGHRA and YSYEKL. Trimming took 4 bases from V and 6 from J, leaving 13 bases between them. The CDR3 is 15 amino acids. CDR3 nucleotides: TGCGCCAGCAGCCCCGAGGGGGGGGAGGCCAACGTCCTGACTTTC. Its protein product is CASSPEGGEANVLTF.

This clone was picked up a small number of times. The junction shows a germline mismatch at one end, possibly a read error. The chain is built from TRBV5-5 and TRBJ2-1; no reliable D call. This CDR3 contains 14 residues. Germline V gene lookup returns CDR1 SGHKS and CDR2 YYEKEE (reference sequence). CDR3 residues: CASSQRSGYNEQFF. For the CDR3, the DNA is TGCGCCAGCAGCCAAAGATCGGGTTACAATGAGCAGTTCTTC.

This clone was picked up a small number of times. The chain is built from TRBV5-4 and TRBJ1-5; tentatively, D is TRBD1 (6 bases). Trimming pared 0 bases from V and 4 bases from J, leaving 11 bases between. Germline loops: CDR1 SGHNT, CDR2 YYREEE (reference sequence). The CDR3 contains 15 residues. CDR3 loop: CASSLAGATNQPQHF. CDR3 bases: TGTGCCAGCAGCTTGGCGGGGGCCACGAATCAGCCCCAGCATTTT.

The genes are TRBV2 and TRBJ1-1; D gene ambiguous. The CDR3 extends over 13 amino acids. Germline V gene sequence: CDR1 SNHLY, CDR2 FYNNEI. Trimming removed 7 bases from V and 4 bases from J, with 13 bases in between. The CDR3 reads CASISGRSTEAFF. The CDR3 coding sequence is TGTGCCAGCATCAGCGGGAGGAGCACTGAAGCTTTCTTT.

This clone was seen a handful of times. The same CDR3 also results from other DNA sequences found in this sample. CDR3 sequence reads: CASSASGKADTQYF. In DNA form, the CDR3 reads TGTGCCAGCAGCGCGTCAGGGAAGGCGGATACGCAGTATTTT. The chain has TRBV9 and TRBJ2-3; tentatively, D is TRBD1 (5 bases). V lost 3 bases and J lost 6, with 14 bases in between. The germline gives CDR1 SGDLS, CDR2 YYNGEE. The CDR3 is 14 residues long. The whole variable domain, filled in from reference TRBV9 and TRBJ2-3, reads DSGVTQTPKHLITATGQRVTLRCSPRSGDLSVYWYQQSLDQGLQFLIQYYNGEERAKGNILERFSAQQFPDLHSELNLSSLELGDSALYFCASSASGKADTQYFGPGTRLTVL.

This chain uses TRBV11-2 with TRBJ2-3, with 7 bases lining up with TRBD1. V was clipped by 5 bases and J by 2 bases; unmatched bases: 13. The CDR3 has 17 amino acids. Germline lookup yields CDR1 SGHAT and CDR2 FQNNGV. The CDR3 coding sequence is TGTGCCAGCAGCACATACCCCCAGGGGGATATCACAGATACGCAGTATTTT. This encodes CASSTYPQGDITDTQYF.

The chain links TRBV4-3 to TRBJ1-4; TRBD1 aligns across 9 bases. The CDR3 is 15 amino acids. Germline V gene sequence: CDR1 LGHNA, CDR2 YSLEER. Trimming removed 2 bases from V and 8 bases from J; junction bases left unmatched: 6. CDR3 in amino acids: CASSQLQGAGEKLFF. In nucleotides, the CDR3 is TGCGCCAGCAGCCAACTACAGGGGGCAGGGGAAAAACTGTTTTTT.